What follows are 4 T cell receptor beta chains derived from one specimen sequenced in a study of Ad26.COV2.S vaccination and SARS-CoV-2 variants. The method was immunoSEQ multiplex PCR; TCRdb's version includes in-frame clones alone and lacks a portion of them. The sample has approximately 340,000 clones; about 91% are singletons. Here the sequenced sample was peripheral blood, taken after recovery from COVID-19. Source of these receptors: a human donor who had recovered from COVID-19.

This rearrangement joins TRBV11-2 to TRBJ2-3, with 9 nucleotides matching TRBD2. The CDR3 consists of 17 residues. CDR1 and CDR2 (germline): SGHAT, FQNNGV. V lost 0 bases to trimming and J lost 2 bases; unmatched junction nucleotides: 6. The CDR3 reads CASSLDIAGALTDTQYF. The CDR3 nucleotides read TGTGCCAGCAGCTTAGACATAGCGGGGGCCCTCACAGATACGCAGTATTTT.

The chain joins TRBV5-1 to TRBJ1-1, with 7 bases matching TRBD1. V was clipped by 0 bases and J by 5 bases; unmatched bases: 4. The CDR3 is 14 residues long. Germline CDR1 is SGHRS and CDR2 is YFSETQ. CDR3 in DNA: TGCGCCAGCAGCTTGGCCAGGGGGGCGACTGAAGCTTTCTTT. This encodes CASSLARGATEAFF.

The rearrangement uses TRBV24-1 and TRBJ2-1; D gene uncertain. The V end was cut by 3 bases, the J end by 8 bases, with 13 bases between. Germline V gene lookup returns CDR1 KGHDR and CDR2 SFDVKD. This CDR3 region has 14 residues. The CDR3 protein is CATSDRSRDDEQFF. The CDR3 region has the DNA TGTGCCACCAGTGATCGGAGTCGAGATGATGAGCAGTTCTTC.

Comment on this clone: One junction end does not reproduce the germline sequence, and a read error may be involved. This chain links TRBV7-9 with TRBJ1-1; D is ambiguous. Per the germline V gene, CDR1 is SEHNR and CDR2 is FQNEAQ (reference sequence). This CDR3 region has 12 residues. The CDR3: CASNLRLTEAFF. The CDR3 coding sequence is TGTGCCAGCAACTTACGGCTAACTGAAGCTTTCTTT. Based on the CDR3 plus reference TRBV7-9 and TRBJ1-1, the full variable domain is DTGVSQNPRHKITKRGQNVTFRCDPISEHNRLYWYRQTLGQGPEFLTYFQNEAQLEKSRLLSDRFSAERPKGSFSTLEIQRTEQGDSAMYLCASNLRLTEAFFGQGTRLTVV.